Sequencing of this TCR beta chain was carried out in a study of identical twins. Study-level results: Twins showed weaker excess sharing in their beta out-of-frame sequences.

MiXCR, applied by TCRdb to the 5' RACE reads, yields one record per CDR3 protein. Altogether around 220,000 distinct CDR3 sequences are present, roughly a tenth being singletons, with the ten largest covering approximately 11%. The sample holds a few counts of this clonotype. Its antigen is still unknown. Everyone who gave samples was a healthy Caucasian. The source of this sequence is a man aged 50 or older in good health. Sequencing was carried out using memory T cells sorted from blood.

Here the CDR3 reads CASSPVSYEQYF. The CDR3 DNA is TGTGCCAGCAGTCCCGTAAGCTACGAGCAGTACTTC. This chain links TRBV12-3 or TRBV12-4 with TRBJ2-7, with no clear D. The CDR3 consists of 12 residues. Trimming cost V 5 bases and J 3 bases, with 8 bases left between them.